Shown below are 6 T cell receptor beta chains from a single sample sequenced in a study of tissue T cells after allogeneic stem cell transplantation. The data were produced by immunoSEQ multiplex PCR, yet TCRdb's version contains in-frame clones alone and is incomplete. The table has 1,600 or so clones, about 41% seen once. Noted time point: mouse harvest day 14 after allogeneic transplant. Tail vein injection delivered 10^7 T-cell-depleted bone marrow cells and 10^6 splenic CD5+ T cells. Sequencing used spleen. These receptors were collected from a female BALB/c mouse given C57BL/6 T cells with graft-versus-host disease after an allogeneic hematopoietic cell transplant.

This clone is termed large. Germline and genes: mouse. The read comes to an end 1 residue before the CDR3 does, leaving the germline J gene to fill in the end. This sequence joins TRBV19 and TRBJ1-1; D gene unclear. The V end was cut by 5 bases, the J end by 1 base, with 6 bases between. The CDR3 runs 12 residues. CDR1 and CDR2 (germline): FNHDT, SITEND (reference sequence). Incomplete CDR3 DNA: TGTGCCAGCAGACCAGTAAACACAGAAGTCTTC. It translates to CASRPVNTEVF. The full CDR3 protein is CASRPVNTEVFF.

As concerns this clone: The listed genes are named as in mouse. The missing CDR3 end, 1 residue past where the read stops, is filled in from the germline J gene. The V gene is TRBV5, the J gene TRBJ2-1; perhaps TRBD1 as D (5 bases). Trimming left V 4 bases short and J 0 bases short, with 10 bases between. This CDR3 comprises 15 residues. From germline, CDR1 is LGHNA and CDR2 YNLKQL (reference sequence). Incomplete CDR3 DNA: TGTGCCAGCAGCCCCGGACAATTTAACTATGCTGAGCAGTTC. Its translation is CASSPGQFNYAEQF. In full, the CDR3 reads CASSPGQFNYAEQFF.

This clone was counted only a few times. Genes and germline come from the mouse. CDR3 protein: CASGDGGGEQYF. The CDR3 bases that were read are TGTGCCAGCGGTGATGGGGGGGGTGAACAGTAC. V and J are TRBV13-2 and TRBJ2-7, with 7 bases fitting TRBD2. The CDR3 end is not reached by the read, which stops 1 residue before it; the germline J gene fills it in. In germline, CDR1 is NNHNN, CDR2 SYGAGS (reference sequence). V dropped 0 bases and J dropped 6; count of bases not matched to a gene: 0. The CDR3 length is 12 residues.

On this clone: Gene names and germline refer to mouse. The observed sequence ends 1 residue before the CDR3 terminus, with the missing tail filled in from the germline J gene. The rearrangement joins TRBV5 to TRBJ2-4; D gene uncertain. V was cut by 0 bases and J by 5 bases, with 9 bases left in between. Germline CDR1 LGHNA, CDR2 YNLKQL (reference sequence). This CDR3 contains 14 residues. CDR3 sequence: CASSQDPGRNTLYF. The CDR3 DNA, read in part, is TGTGCCAGCAGCCAAGACCCCGGAAGAAACACCTTGTAC.

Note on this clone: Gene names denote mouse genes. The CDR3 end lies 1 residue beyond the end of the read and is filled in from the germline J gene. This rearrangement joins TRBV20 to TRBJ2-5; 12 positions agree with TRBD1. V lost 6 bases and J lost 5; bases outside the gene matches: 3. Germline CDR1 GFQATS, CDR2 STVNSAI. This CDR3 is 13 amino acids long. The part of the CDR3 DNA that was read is TGTGGTGCCCGGGACAGGGGGCCAGACACCCAGTAC. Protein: CGARDRGPDTQY. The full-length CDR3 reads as CGARDRGPDTQYF.

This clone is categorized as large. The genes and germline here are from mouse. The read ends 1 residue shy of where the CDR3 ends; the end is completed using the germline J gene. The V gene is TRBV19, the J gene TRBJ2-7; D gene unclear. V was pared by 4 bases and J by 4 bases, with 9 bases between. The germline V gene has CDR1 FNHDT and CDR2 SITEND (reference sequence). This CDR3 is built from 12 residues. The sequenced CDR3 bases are TGTGCCAGCAGTGTCGACAAATATGAACAGTAC. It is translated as CASSVDKYEQY. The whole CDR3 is CASSVDKYEQYF.